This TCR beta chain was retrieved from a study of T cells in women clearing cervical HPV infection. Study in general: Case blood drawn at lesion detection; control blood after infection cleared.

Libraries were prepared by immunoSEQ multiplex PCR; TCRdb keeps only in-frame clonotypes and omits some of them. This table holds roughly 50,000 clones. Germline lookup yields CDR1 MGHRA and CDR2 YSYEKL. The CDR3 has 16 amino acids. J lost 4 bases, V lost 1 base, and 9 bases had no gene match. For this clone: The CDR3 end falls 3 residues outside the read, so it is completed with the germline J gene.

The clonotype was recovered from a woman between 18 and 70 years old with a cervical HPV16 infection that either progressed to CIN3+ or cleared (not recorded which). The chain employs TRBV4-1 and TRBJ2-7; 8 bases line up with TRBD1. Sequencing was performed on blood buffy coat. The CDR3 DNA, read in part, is TGCGCCAGCAGCCAAGTCTTATCAGGGGGCGGTTACGAG. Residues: CASSQVLSGGGYE. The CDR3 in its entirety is CASSQVLSGGGYEQYF.